These 8 T cell receptor beta chains were all obtained from the same sample, sequenced in a study of blood T cell repertoires in COVID-19. Produced via immunoSEQ multiplex PCR; TCRdb's table is partial and in-frame only. The sample lists a few hundred thousand clones, roughly 86% occurring once. The sequenced sample consisted of PBMCs or T cells enriched from blood (not recorded which). The receptors were sampled from a woman younger than 30 who had recovered from COVID-19.

The chain is built from TRBV28 and TRBJ1-2; D might be TRBD1 (6 bases). This CDR3 comprises 11 residues. Germline V gives CDR1 MDHEN, CDR2 SYDVKM. Trimming took off 4 bases at V and 6 bases at J, with 6 bases between the two ends. CDR3 protein: CASSYRDGYTF. In nucleotides, the CDR3 is TGTGCCAGCAGTTACAGGGATGGCTACACCTTC.

The chain uses TRBV4-1 and TRBJ1-2, with D uncertain. This CDR3 contains 14 residues. Looked up from germline, CDR1 is MGHRA and CDR2 is YSYEKL. The V end lost 1 base, the J end lost 4 bases, and 10 bases lay between the germline ends. The CDR3 loop is CASSQAFGSYGYTF. The CDR3 nucleotides read TGCGCCAGCAGCCAAGCCTTCGGGAGCTATGGCTACACCTTC.

The V call is TRBV6-2 or TRBV6-3, the J call TRBJ1-4, with D possibly matching TRBD1 (5 bases). The CDR3 contains 15 residues. V was clipped by 7 bases and J by 5 bases, with 17 bases between them. Per the germline V gene, CDR1 is MNHEY and CDR2 is SVGEGT. The CDR3, as DNA: TGTGCCAGCACCCCTGAGACAGCTGTGAATGAAAAACTGTTTTTT. This translates into CASTPETAVNEKLFF.

The J gene is TRBJ2-2, the V gene TRBV10-1; 9 positions match TRBD2. After removal of 0 bases from V and 4 bases from J, the junction contained 12 bases not matched to a gene. Germline CDR1 WNHNN, CDR2 SYGVQD (reference sequence). The CDR3 runs 19 residues. The chain's CDR3 is CASSESKREESSSTGELFF. As DNA, the CDR3 is TGCGCCAGCAGTGAGTCGAAGCGGGAGGAATCTTCGAGCACCGGGGAGCTGTTTTTT.

This chain joins TRBV5-8 and TRBJ1-2; weak D call: TRBD1 (6 bases). The germline CDR1 and CDR2 sequences are SGHTS and YDEGEE. The CDR3 sequence is 14 residues long. Trimming took off 1 base at V and 3 bases at J, with 10 bases between the two ends. CDR3 DNA sequence: TGTGCCAGCAGCTTGCTGGGGGCGGACTATGGCTACACCTTC. The encoded protein is CASSLLGADYGYTF.

In this sample, this clone turned up once. In DNA form, the CDR3 reads TGCGCCAGCAGCCTGAATAGCTTAGGGACAGATGAAAAACTGTTTTTT. This codes for CASSLNSLGTDEKLFF. J is TRBJ1-4 and V is TRBV5-1; 7 bases fit TRBD1. The ends lost 4 bases at V and 6 bases at J; junction bases unmatched: 12. Germline V gene sequence: CDR1 SGHRS, CDR2 YFSETQ. The CDR3 runs to 16 residues. Full variable domain (remainder filled in from reference TRBV5-1 and TRBJ1-4): KAGVTQTPRYLIKTRGQQVTLSCSPISGHRSVSWYQQTPGQGLQFLFEYFSETQRNKGNFPGRFSGRQFSNSRSEMNVSTLELGDSALYLCASSLNSLGTDEKLFFGSGTQLSVL.

The rearrangement uses TRBV5-1 and TRBJ1-1; 8 nucleotides match TRBD1. The germline CDR1 and CDR2 sequences are SGHRS and YFSETQ. There are 14 residues in the CDR3. J was trimmed by 1 base and V by 5 bases; bases with no gene match: 4. The CDR3 reads CASRPGTGNTEAFF. The CDR3 bases are TGCGCCAGCAGACCCGGGACAGGGAACACTGAAGCTTTCTTT.

J is TRBJ1-1 and V is TRBV30; 8 bases are shared with TRBD1. CDR3 size: 15 residues. Germline CDR1 reads GTSNPN; CDR2 reads SVGIG (reference sequence). V was clipped by 2 bases and J by 1 base; unmatched bases: 6. The CDR3 DNA sequence: TGTGCCTGGAGTCCCCCCGACAGGGGGAACACTGAAGCTTTCTTT. It is translated as CAWSPPDRGNTEAFF.